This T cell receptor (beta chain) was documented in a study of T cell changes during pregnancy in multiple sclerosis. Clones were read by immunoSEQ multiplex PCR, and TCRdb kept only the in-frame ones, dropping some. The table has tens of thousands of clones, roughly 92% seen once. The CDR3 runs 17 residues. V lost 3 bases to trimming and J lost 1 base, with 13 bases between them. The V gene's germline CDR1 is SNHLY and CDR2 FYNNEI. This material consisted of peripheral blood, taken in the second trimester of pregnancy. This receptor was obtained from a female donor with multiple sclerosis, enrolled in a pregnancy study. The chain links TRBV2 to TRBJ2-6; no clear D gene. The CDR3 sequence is CASSEIVVSSGANVLTF. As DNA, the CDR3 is TGTGCCAGCAGTGAGATTGTAGTCTCATCTGGGGCCAACGTCCTGACTTTC.